The 27 T cell receptor beta chains listed next were all sequenced from one sample in a study of T cells in localized non-small cell lung cancer. The table came from immunoSEQ multiplex PCR; TCRdb's copy has only in-frame clones and leaves some out. The sample carries approximately 140,000 clones, around 92% recorded once. The sample here was peripheral blood, taken before any cancer treatment. These receptors came from a female donor aged 60 or older with stage I lung adenocarcinoma.

The chain uses TRBV5-1 and TRBJ1-5, with no clear D. Germline V CDR1 and CDR2: SGHRS, YFSETQ. Trimming stripped 0 bases from V and 2 bases from J, with 15 bases between. The CDR3 covers 17 residues. The CDR3 DNA follows: TGCGCCAGCAGCTTGGAAGGGTTGTCCTCTGGCAATCAGCCCCAGCATTTT. Its protein product is CASSLEGLSSGNQPQHF.

The V gene is TRBV9, the J gene TRBJ2-7; TRBD2 matches at 12 bases. The trim removed 3 bases at V and 4 bases at J, leaving 2 bases unmatched. CDR3 size: 14 residues. Germline V gene data show CDR1 as SGDLS and CDR2 as YYNGEE. CDR3 DNA: TGTGCCAGCAGCGAGGGGACTAGCGGGTACGAGCAGTACTTC. It codes for CASSEGTSGYEQYF.

The chain links TRBV29-1 to TRBJ1-1; D is possibly TRBD1 (6 bases). The CDR3 is 12 residues long. Germline V lookup: CDR1 SQVTM, CDR2 ANQGSEA. V lost 3 bases and J lost 5, with 10 bases in between. The CDR3 nucleotides are TGCAGCGTTGAGTGGGGGGCAACTGAAGCTTTCTTT. Amino acid sequence: CSVEWGATEAFF.

This chain joins TRBV11-3 and TRBJ2-7; D perhaps matches TRBD1 (5 bases). There are 14 residues in the CDR3. The germline V gene has CDR1 SGHNT and CDR2 YENEEA. V was cut by 5 bases and J by 6 bases, with 17 bases left in between. This CDR3 reads CASSPKGSFGEQYF. CDR3 sequence (DNA): TGTGCCAGCAGCCCCAAGGGGTCTTTCGGCGAGCAGTACTTC. Complete variable domain (other parts from reference TRBV11-3 and TRBJ2-7): EAGVVQSPRYKIIEKKQPVAFWCNPISGHNTLYWYLQNLGQGPELLIRYENEEAVDDSQLPKDRFSAERLKGVDSTLKIQPAELGDSAVYLCASSPKGSFGEQYFGPGTRLTVT.

The V gene is TRBV5-1, the J gene TRBJ1-5; 7 nucleotides align to TRBD1. Losses at the gene ends were 0 bases for V and 11 bases for J; bases not matched to a gene: 5. The CDR3 totals 13 residues. Per the germline V gene, CDR1 is SGHRS and CDR2 is YFSETQ. CDR3 sequence reads: CASSLEQGSAQHF. The CDR3, as DNA: TGCGCCAGCAGCTTGGAACAGGGGTCAGCCCAGCATTTT.

The CDR3 DNA is TGTGCCAGCAGCGTTGGTAGCGGGAGTGAGCAGTACTTC. Translated, it gives CASSVGSGSEQYF. The chain employs TRBV9 and TRBJ2-7; 9 bases are shared with TRBD2. This CDR3 region has 13 residues. CDR1 SGDLS and CDR2 YYNGEE come from the germline V gene. Losses at the gene ends were 2 bases for V and 7 bases for J; bases not matched to a gene: 4.

This chain uses TRBV18 with TRBJ1-1; tentative D call: TRBD1 (5 bases). The CDR3 consists of 15 residues. V gave up 1 base and J gave up 7 bases, with 16 bases separating them. From germline, CDR1 is KGHSH and CDR2 LQKENI. Here the CDR3 reads CASSPQQTGTVEAFF. In DNA, the CDR3 is TGTGCCAGCTCACCACAGCAAACCGGGACGGTTGAAGCTTTCTTT.

The chain couples TRBV19 to TRBJ1-3, with a weak D call TRBD1 (5 bases). This CDR3 is built from 16 residues. Looked up from germline, CDR1 is LNHDA and CDR2 is SQIVND (reference sequence). V was pared by 6 bases and J by 2 bases, with 17 bases between. The CDR3 reads CASSTPTLGAGNTIYF. CDR3 nucleotides: TGTGCCAGTAGCACCCCTACCCTGGGGGCTGGAAACACCATATATTTT.

The chain uses TRBV11-3 and TRBJ2-2, with 7 bases identical to TRBD2. The CDR3 is made up of 15 amino acids. CDR1 is SGHNT and CDR2 is YENEEA in the germline V gene. The J segment lost 6 bases and the V segment lost 4 bases, leaving 8 bases of the junction unmatched. The CDR3 nucleotides read TGTGCCAGCAGCTCCCTCGCGGGAGTCTCCGGGGAGCTGTTTTTT. Translation gives CASSSLAGVSGELFF. Full variable domain (outside the CDR3, taken from reference TRBV11-3 and TRBJ2-2): EAGVVQSPRYKIIEKKQPVAFWCNPISGHNTLYWYLQNLGQGPELLIRYENEEAVDDSQLPKDRFSAERLKGVDSTLKIQPAELGDSAVYLCASSSLAGVSGELFFGEGSRLTVL.

The V gene is TRBV7-9, the J gene TRBJ2-3; D ambiguous. The V and J ends lost 2 bases and 7 bases respectively, with 1 base between them. The CDR3 contains 10 residues. Germline CDR1 SEHNR, CDR2 FQNEAQ (reference sequence). CDR3 nucleotide sequence: TGTGCCAGCAGCTTAAATACGCAGTATTTT. Translated, it gives CASSLNTQYF.

The chain carries TRBV5-1 and TRBJ2-1; TRBD2 matches 11 bases. The CDR3 is made up of 19 amino acids. CDR1 and CDR2 (germline): SGHRS, YFSETQ. V shed 2 bases and J 7 bases; nucleotides not matched to a gene: 17. DNA for the CDR3: TGCGCCAGCAGCTTTTTACTAGCGGGAGTTGGGGGTAGGAGGAATGAGCAGTTCTTC. Encoded protein: CASSFLLAGVGGRRNEQFF.

The rearrangement joins TRBV14 to TRBJ2-5, with D possibly called TRBD1 or TRBD2 (5 bases each). The ends were cut back, 0 bases at V and 4 bases at J, with 15 bases in the middle. The length of the CDR3 is 16 residues. Germline loops: CDR1 SGHDN, CDR2 FVKESK. CDR3 amino acids: CASSQESGPKIETQYF. For the CDR3, the DNA is TGTGCCAGCAGCCAAGAATCGGGGCCCAAGATAGAGACCCAGTACTTC.

The chain uses TRBV5-1 and TRBJ1-2; D not resolved. Germline values: CDR1 SGHRS, CDR2 YFSETQ. The ends were cut back, 5 bases at V and 8 bases at J, with 13 bases in the middle. The CDR3 runs to 12 residues. The DNA for the CDR3 is TGCGCCAGCAGTTCCGGAGCCGGCGGCTACACCTTC. This sequence encodes CASSSGAGGYTF.

The rearrangement joins TRBV7-2 to TRBJ2-7, with 7 bases that match TRBD2. Germline V CDR1 and CDR2: SGHTA, FQGNSA. The CDR3 is 17 amino acids. The V and J ends lost 2 bases and 2 bases, in that order; junction bases with no gene match: 12. CDR3 DNA: TGTGCCAGCAGCTTAAAAGTCGGGCGGGAGCCTACCTACGAGCAGTACTTC. Translating gives CASSLKVGREPTYEQYF. Supplemented by reference TRBV7-2 and TRBJ2-7, the full variable domain reads GAGVSQSPSNKVTEKGKDVELRCDPISGHTALYWYRQSLGQGLEFLIYFQGNSAPDKSGLPSDRFSAERTGGSVSTLTIQRTQQEDSAVYLCASSLKVGREPTYEQYFGPGTRLTVT.

The chain is built from TRBV5-6 and TRBJ1-1; D ambiguous. The CDR3 contains 13 residues. Germline CDR1 reads SGHDT; CDR2 reads YYEEEE. V lost 2 bases and J lost 0, with 5 bases in between. In nucleotides, the CDR3 is TGTGCCAGCAGCTTTGGCATGAACACTGAAGCTTTCTTT. It is translated as CASSFGMNTEAFF. Looking up the rest from reference TRBV5-6 and TRBJ1-1 gives the full variable domain: DAGVTQSPTHLIKTRGQQVTLRCSPKSGHDTVSWYQQALGQGPQFIFQYYEEEERQRGNFPDRFSGHQFPNYSSELNVNALLLGDSALYLCASSFGMNTEAFFGQGTRLTVV.

This clone has just one count. The genes are TRBV28 and TRBJ2-3; maybe TRBD2 (6 bases). CDR3 size: 16 residues. V was trimmed by 6 bases and J by 0 bases, leaving 16 bases between them. Germline CDR1 reads MDHEN; CDR2 reads SYDVKM. The CDR3 loop reads CASSPGWEVSTDTQYF. The CDR3 DNA reads TGTGCCAGCAGCCCGGGGTGGGAGGTCAGCACAGATACGCAGTATTTT. Based on the CDR3 plus reference TRBV28 and TRBJ2-3, the full variable domain is DVKVTQSSRYLVKRTGEKVFLECVQDMDHENMFWYRQDPGLGLRLIYFSYDVKMKEKGDIPEGYSVSREKKERFSLILESASTNQTSMYLCASSPGWEVSTDTQYFGPGTRLTVL.

This clone was seen just once. This chain links TRBV11-2 with TRBJ1-1; D possibly corresponds to TRBD1 (5 bases). Trimming removed 5 bases at V and 1 base at J, with 14 bases between. The CDR3 has 15 amino acids. Germline CDR1 SGHAT, CDR2 FQNNGV. The CDR3 region is CASSQGEAANTEAFF. The CDR3 DNA follows: TGTGCCAGCAGCCAGGGTGAGGCTGCGAACACTGAAGCTTTCTTT.

The chain combines TRBV29-1 with TRBJ2-7; 8 bases agree with TRBD1. Looked up from germline, CDR1 is SQVTM and CDR2 is ANQGSEA. The CDR3 totals 14 residues. After removal of 6 bases from V and 2 bases from J, the junction contained 9 bases not matched to a gene. CDR3: CSVPRTGHPYEQYF. CDR3 in DNA: TGCAGCGTCCCCCGGACAGGGCACCCCTACGAGCAGTACTTC.

The chain uses TRBV5-1 and TRBJ2-3; 9 bases are a match to TRBD2. The CDR3 is made up of 17 amino acids. Germline V lookup: CDR1 SGHRS, CDR2 YFSETQ. Trimming at V came to 4 bases and at J to 6 bases, leaving 15 bases not matched to a gene. CDR3 sequence reads: CASSPDPAGGLLDTQYF. The DNA for the CDR3 is TGCGCCAGCAGCCCAGATCCAGCGGGAGGCTTGTTGGATACGCAGTATTTT.

The genes are TRBV9 and TRBJ2-1; no definite D call. Trimming cost V 0 bases and J 0 bases, with 7 bases left between them. Germline V gives CDR1 SGDLS, CDR2 YYNGEE. The CDR3 has 15 amino acids. The CDR3 spells CASSVGGTSYNEQFF. The CDR3 DNA sequence: TGTGCCAGCAGCGTAGGGGGAACCTCCTACAATGAGCAGTTCTTC.

Concerning this clone itself: The same CDR3 arises from other DNA sequences in this sample as well. The J gene is TRBJ1-4, the V gene TRBV28; 7 nucleotides agree with TRBD1. The CDR3 loop spans 12 amino acids. Germline V CDR1 and CDR2: MDHEN, SYDVKM. V was pared by 6 bases and J by 7 bases, with 2 bases of the junction left unmatched. CDR3 sequence: CASRQGGEKLFF. The CDR3 DNA reads as TGTGCCAGCAGGCAGGGGGGTGAAAAACTGTTTTTT.

The table lists this clone with a count of one. The chain joins TRBV5-6 to TRBJ1-5, with 7 bases matching TRBD1. The CDR3 length is 16 residues. CDR1 and CDR2 from the germline V gene are SGHDT and YYEEEE. Trimming took 0 bases from V and 7 from J; bases not matched to a gene: 10. DNA of the CDR3: TGTGCCAGCAGCTTGGGCGAAGGACAGGACATCCAGCCCCAGCATTTT. Amino acid sequence: CASSLGEGQDIQPQHF.

This chain links TRBV5-1 with TRBJ1-1, with a tentative D call TRBD1 (5 bases). This CDR3 contains 14 residues. Germline assignment: CDR1 SGHRS and CDR2 YFSETQ. Trimming left V 2 bases short and J 1 base short, with 9 bases between. CDR3 DNA: TGCGCCAGCAGCTTTGGGGGATCGAACACTGAAGCTTTCTTT. Amino acids: CASSFGGSNTEAFF.

This chain links TRBV28 with TRBJ2-7; TRBD1 aligns across 8 bases. This CDR3 region has 14 residues. Trimming cost V 8 bases and J 3 bases; bases outside gene matches: 9. Germline V gene data show CDR1 as MDHEN and CDR2 as SYDVKM. CDR3 in DNA: TGTGCCAGCGGGACCAACGGACAGGGCTACGAGCAGTACTTC. Translation: CASGTNGQGYEQYF. The full variable domain, its missing parts supplied by reference TRBV28 and TRBJ2-7, is DVKVTQSSRYLVKRTGEKVFLECVQDMDHENMFWYRQDPGLGLRLIYFSYDVKMKEKGDIPEGYSVSREKKERFSLILESASTNQTSMYLCASGTNGQGYEQYFGPGTRLTVT.

The rearrangement links TRBV10-1 to TRBJ1-2, with 7 bases identical to TRBD1. The length of the CDR3 is 13 residues. Germline CDR1 is WNHNN and CDR2 is SYGVQD (reference sequence). With V trimmed by 7 bases and J by 2 bases, 4 bases remained unmatched. CDR3 in amino acids: CASTMDRNYGYTF. CDR3 bases: TGCGCCAGCACTATGGACAGGAACTATGGCTACACCTTC.

Note on this clone: The same CDR3 is also encoded by other DNA sequences in this sample. This chain uses TRBV2 with TRBJ2-5; D is perhaps TRBD1 (6 bases). The CDR3 length is 12 residues. CDR1 and CDR2 from the germline V gene are SNHLY and FYNNEI. The V end lost 6 bases, the J end lost 1 base, and 6 bases lay between the germline ends. The CDR3 reads CASRGAQETQYF. In nucleotides, the CDR3 is TGTGCCAGCAGGGGGGCCCAAGAGACCCAGTACTTC.

J is TRBJ1-6 and V is TRBV19; maybe TRBD1 (5 bases). V lost 5 bases, J lost 0 bases, and 5 bases lay in between. The CDR3 spans 14 residues. Per the germline V gene, CDR1 is LNHDA and CDR2 is SQIVND (reference sequence). Here the CDR3 DNA reads TGTGCCAGTAGTGGGGCCTCCTATAATTCACCCCTCCACTTT. Translated: CASSGASYNSPLHF.